This entry features one T cell receptor beta chain sequence. This sample is drawn from a study of T cell responses to AZD1222 COVID-19 vaccine. The J segment lost 2 bases and the V segment lost 5 bases, leaving 13 bases of the junction unmatched. Germline lookup yields CDR1 SSHAT and CDR2 FNYEAQ (reference sequence). The CDR3 covers 17 residues. The assay was immunoSEQ multiplex PCR, and TCRdb's table has in-frame clones only and misses some. The repertoire holds some 22,000 clones, with around 82% as singletons. The chain combines TRBV7-7 with TRBJ2-5, with 8 bases aligning to TRBD2. This TCR was sampled from an adult in good health. The specimen was peripheral blood, collected on day 0 of AZD1222 vaccination. CDR3: CASSPIPPVAGQETQYF. In DNA form, the CDR3 reads TGTGCCAGCAGCCCCATCCCACCAGTAGCGGGGCAAGAGACCCAGTACTTC.